The subject of this entry is one T cell receptor beta chain. Study processing details: How many nucleated cells were present was estimated from reference gene primer amplification. Clones were sequenced by immunoSEQ multiplex PCR, and TCRdb holds only the in-frame ones, with some missing. That table is the source of V, J and clone size, and D and trimming were worked out from the DNA. The table records under 250,000 clones, roughly four fifths of them present only once. The sample belongs to a study of blood T cell repertoires in COVID-19. Looking at the study overall: Researchers got acute and convalescent COVID-19 samples from the United States, Italy and Spain. Sample material is recorded as cDNA or gDNA derived from T cells, B-cell-depleted T cells, or PBMCs.

The CDR3 has 15 amino acids. With V trimmed by 0 bases and J by 4 bases, 5 bases remained unmatched. Germline CDR1 SGHAT, CDR2 FQNNGV. Sample: peripheral blood. This clonotype originated in a woman in her 70s with acute or convalescent COVID-19. This chain connects TRBV11-2 to TRBJ2-7, with 8 bases fitting TRBD1. The CDR3 DNA is TGTGCCAGCAGCTTAGATACCCAGGGGGCGTACGAGCAGTACTTC. Translating gives CASSLDTQGAYEQYF.